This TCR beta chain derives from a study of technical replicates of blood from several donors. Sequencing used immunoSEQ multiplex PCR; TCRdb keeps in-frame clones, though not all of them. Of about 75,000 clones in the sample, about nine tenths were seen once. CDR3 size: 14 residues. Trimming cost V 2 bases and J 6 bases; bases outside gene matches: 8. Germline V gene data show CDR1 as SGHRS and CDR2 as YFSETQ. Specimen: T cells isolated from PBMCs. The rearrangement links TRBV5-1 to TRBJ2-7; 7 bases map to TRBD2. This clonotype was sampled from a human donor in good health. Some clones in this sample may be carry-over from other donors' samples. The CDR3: CASSLDSPGGEQYF. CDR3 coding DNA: TGCGCCAGCAGCTTAGACAGTCCGGGGGGCGAGCAGTACTTC. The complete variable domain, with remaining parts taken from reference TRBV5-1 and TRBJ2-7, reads KAGVTQTPRYLIKTRGQQVTLSCSPISGHRSVSWYQQTPGQGLQFLFEYFSETQRNKGNFPGRFSGRQFSNSRSEMNVSTLELGDSALYLCASSLDSPGGEQYFGPGTRLTVT.